This T cell receptor (beta chain) was profiled in a study of OX40 agonist ivuxolimab in advanced cancers. Study overall: People in dose escalation had one of these cancers: hepatocellular carcinoma, melanoma, renal cell or head and neck cancer. The study, taken as a whole, reports: Researchers did not establish what antigens the expanded peripheral T cells target. At doses 0.1 to 3.0 mg/kg, CD4+ and CD8+ clones expanded. Among some nonresponders, normalized T-cell clonal expansion was also low.

Assay used: immunoSEQ multiplex PCR; TCRdb lists only in-frame clones, some missing. The data hold 5,000 to 6,000 clones, with 65% to 75% observed a single time. As concerns this clone: Antigen unknown.

The CDR3 covers 18 residues. The germline V gene has CDR1 SGHRS and CDR2 YFSETQ. Trimming cost V 4 bases and J 1 base, with 24 bases left between them. This material consisted of CD4+ or CD8+ T cells sorted from blood, taken in a trial of the OX40 agonist ivuxolimab. This chain joins TRBV5-1 and TRBJ2-7; the D gene could be TRBD1 or TRBD2 (5 bases each). This TCR came from an adult with an advanced solid tumor such as melanoma, head and neck, liver or kidney cancer. The CDR3 coding sequence is TGCGCCAGCAGCCAGAAAGCCCCCCGGGACGGAGGATCCTACGAGCAGTACTTC. Translating it yields CASSQKAPRDGGSYEQYF.